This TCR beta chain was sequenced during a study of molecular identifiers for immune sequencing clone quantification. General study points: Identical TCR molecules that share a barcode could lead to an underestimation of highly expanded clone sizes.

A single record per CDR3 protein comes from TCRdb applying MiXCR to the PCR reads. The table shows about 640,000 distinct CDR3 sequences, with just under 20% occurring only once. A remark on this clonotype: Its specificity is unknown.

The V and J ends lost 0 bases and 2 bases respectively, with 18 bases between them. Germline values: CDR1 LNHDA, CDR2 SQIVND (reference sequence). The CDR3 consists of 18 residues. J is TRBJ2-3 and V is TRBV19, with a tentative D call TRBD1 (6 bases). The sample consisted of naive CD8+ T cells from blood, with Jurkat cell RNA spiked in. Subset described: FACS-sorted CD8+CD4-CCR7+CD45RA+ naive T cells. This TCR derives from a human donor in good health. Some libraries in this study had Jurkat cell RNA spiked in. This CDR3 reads CASSIERDRRLFTDTQYF. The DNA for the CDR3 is TGTGCCAGTAGTATAGAACGCGACAGGCGACTCTTCACAGATACGCAGTATTTT.